The 31 T cell receptor beta chains in this list originate from one sample, sequenced in a study of blood T cell repertoires in COVID-19. This table comes from immunoSEQ multiplex PCR, and its TCRdb copy is limited to in-frame clones, with some not included. The sample contains 350,000 to 500,000 clones, roughly 88% of which appear only once. Sequenced sample: PBMCs or T cells enriched from blood (not recorded which). The source is a woman between 18 and 30 years old who had been exposed to COVID-19.

This clone has only one observation. V gene TRBV12-3 or TRBV12-4 combines with J gene TRBJ1-5; no reliable D call. Trimming left V 6 bases short and J 9 bases short, with 12 bases between. This CDR3 is 12 amino acids long. In DNA form, the CDR3 reads TGTGCCAGCAGCCCCGCGGGTCGGCCCCAGCATTTT. Amino acids: CASSPAGRPQHF.

The chain combines TRBV6-5 with TRBJ2-7; tentatively, D is TRBD1 (6 bases). The CDR3 extends over 13 amino acids. Germline lookup yields CDR1 MNHEY and CDR2 SVGAGI. Between the trimmed V and J ends, which lost 6 bases and 0 bases, there was a span of 9 bases. CDR3 sequence (DNA): TGTGCCAGCAGAGCGACAGGCTCCTACGAGCAGTACTTC. Translation gives CASRATGSYEQYF.

The chain recombines TRBV20-1 with TRBJ1-6, with a weak D call TRBD1 (6 bases). V dropped 6 bases and J dropped 11 bases, with 11 bases sitting between them. Germline V lookup: CDR1 DFQATT, CDR2 SNEGSKA (reference sequence). The CDR3 is 11 residues long. The chain's CDR3 is CSAVQGPPLHF. In DNA, the CDR3 is TGCAGTGCCGTACAGGGCCCACCCCTCCACTTT.

This clone was detected many times. This chain links TRBV10-1 with TRBJ1-4; tentatively, D is TRBD1 (5 bases). The length of the CDR3 is 15 residues. Germline values: CDR1 WNHNN, CDR2 SYGVQD (reference sequence). Trimming took 2 bases from V and 13 from J, leaving 20 bases between them. The CDR3 DNA is TGCGCCAGCAGTGAGGACAGACACCCCATGAAAGGACTGTTTTTT. It encodes CASSEDRHPMKGLFF.

This clone was seen only once. J is TRBJ2-1 and V is TRBV27, with D perhaps matching TRBD1 (5 bases). The CDR3 contains 14 residues. Germline lookup yields CDR1 MNHEY and CDR2 SMNVEV (reference sequence). V lost 2 bases and J 4 bases, leaving 9 bases between the germline ends. CDR3 loop: CASSLLDRYNEQFF. The CDR3 coding sequence is TGTGCCAGCAGTTTACTAGACAGATACAATGAGCAGTTCTTC.

The rearrangement joins TRBV13 to TRBJ1-4; 7 positions match TRBD1. Germline CDR1 and CDR2: PRHDT and FYEKMQ (reference sequence). The CDR3 totals 15 residues. V was pared by 5 bases and J by 5 bases, with 8 bases of the junction left unmatched. The CDR3 sequence: CASSPGQPINEKLFF. DNA of the CDR3: TGTGCCAGCAGCCCGGGACAGCCGATCAATGAAAAACTGTTTTTT.

This clone was counted ten times or more. The chain links TRBV27 to TRBJ2-1, with D uncertain. Trimming pared 5 bases from V and 10 bases from J, leaving 21 bases between. The germline V gene encodes CDR1 MNHEY and CDR2 SMNVEV (reference sequence). There are 15 residues in the CDR3. The CDR3 region has the DNA TGTGCCAGCAGTGCCGATGGAGACCCGACCGGGGAGCAGTTCTTC. Amino acids: CASSADGDPTGEQFF.

The chain uses TRBV27 and TRBJ2-2, with 12 bases fitting TRBD2. The V gene's germline CDR1 is MNHEY and CDR2 SMNVEV (reference sequence). This CDR3 spans 15 amino acids. J gave up 6 bases and V 6 bases, and 5 bases lay outside the gene matches. The CDR3 DNA sequence: TGTGCCAGCAGCTTGACTAGCGGGAGCCCCGGGGAGCTGTTTTTT. It codes for CASSLTSGSPGELFF.

V gene TRBV3-1 (or the pseudogene TRBV3-2) combines with J gene TRBJ2-7; D may be TRBD1 (5 bases). The germline V and J ends were trimmed by 4 bases and 3 bases, with 19 bases remaining between them. The CDR3 consists of 16 residues. The V gene's germline CDR1 is LGHDT and CDR2 YNNKEL (reference sequence). CDR3 in amino acids: CASSLGHLERIYEQYF. DNA for the CDR3: TGTGCCAGCAGCCTCGGACACTTGGAGAGAATCTACGAGCAGTACTTC.

V is TRBV2 and J is TRBJ2-1, with a possible D match to TRBD2 (5 bases). V was pared by 7 bases and J by 0 bases, with 19 bases between. The CDR3 is 17 amino acids. From germline, CDR1 is SNHLY and CDR2 FYNNEI. CDR3 loop: CASNGVVARSSYNEQFF. The CDR3 DNA sequence: TGTGCCAGCAATGGGGTTGTAGCGAGGAGCTCCTACAATGAGCAGTTCTTC.

This clone has a single count. The chain combines TRBV28 with TRBJ1-2; no clear D gene. The CDR3 length is 14 residues. Germline CDR1 reads MDHEN; CDR2 reads SYDVKM. V was trimmed by 2 bases and J by 0 bases, leaving 7 bases between them. CDR3 loop: CASSLELPNYGYTF. For the CDR3, the DNA is TGTGCCAGCAGTTTAGAGCTCCCTAACTATGGCTACACCTTC.

The rearrangement joins TRBV6-4 to TRBJ2-2; possibly TRBD2 for D (6 bases). V was pared by 3 bases and J by 4 bases, with 15 bases between. Germline lookup yields CDR1 MRHNA and CDR2 SNTAGT. The CDR3 runs to 16 residues. CDR3 region: CASSESSGLITGELFF. The CDR3 bases are TGTGCCAGCAGTGAGAGTAGCGGATTGATCACCGGGGAGCTGTTTTTT.

The V gene is TRBV27, the J gene TRBJ1-3; 8 bases agree with TRBD1. This CDR3 has 18 residues. The junction had 7 bases not matched to a gene; V was cut back by 0 bases and J by 0 bases. CDR1 and CDR2 (germline): MNHEY, SMNVEV (reference sequence). The CDR3 loop is CASSLSGTGYPSGNTIYF. The CDR3 region has the DNA TGTGCCAGCAGTTTATCGGGGACAGGCTACCCCTCTGGAAACACCATATATTTT.

V gene TRBV6-5 combines with J gene TRBJ1-1; perhaps TRBD1 as D (6 bases). V was trimmed by 6 bases and J by 5 bases, leaving 19 bases between them. The CDR3 runs to 15 residues. CDR1 is MNHEY, CDR2 SVGAGI, per germline. CDR3 amino acids: CASRPGTTLGTEAFF. The CDR3 DNA reads as TGTGCCAGCAGGCCCGGGACAACGTTGGGGACTGAAGCTTTCTTT.

This clone was picked up a small number of times. The J gene is TRBJ2-7, the V gene TRBV25-1; unclear D gene. V was cut by 9 bases and J by 4 bases, with 7 bases left in between. The CDR3 consists of 10 residues. Germline loops: CDR1 MGHDK, CDR2 SYGVNS. CDR3 coding DNA: TGTGCCAGTGAGCCGTACGAGCAGTACTTC. Amino acids: CASEPYEQYF.

This chain uses TRBV19 with TRBJ1-2; D ambiguous. The length of the CDR3 is 14 residues. V shed 3 bases and J shed 7 bases, with 15 bases lying between them. The germline gives CDR1 LNHDA, CDR2 SQIVND (reference sequence). CDR3 sequence (DNA): TGTGCCAGTAGTATGGGGTCGCCCGCGGGTGGCTACACCTTC. Protein: CASSMGSPAGGYTF.

The chain has TRBV7-2 and TRBJ1-2; no reliable D call. V lost 4 bases and J 4 bases, leaving 16 bases between the germline ends. The length of the CDR3 is 15 residues. CDR1 is SGHTA and CDR2 is FQGNSA in the germline V gene. The CDR3 reads CASSSTLSDIYGYTF. The CDR3 nucleotides read TGTGCCAGCAGCTCCACTCTGAGTGACATCTATGGCTACACCTTC.

This clone was detected only once. The CDR3 loop reads CASSLFEQGSSYNSPLHF. The CDR3 DNA reads TGTGCCAGCAGTTTATTTGAACAGGGAAGCTCCTATAATTCACCCCTCCACTTT. The chain has TRBV28 and TRBJ1-6; the D gene is possibly TRBD1 (6 bases). V lost 1 base and J 0 bases, leaving 13 bases between the germline ends. CDR3 length: 18 residues. CDR1 and CDR2 (germline): MDHEN, SYDVKM.

The chain joins TRBV5-1 to TRBJ1-3; TRBD1 matches 8 bases. With V trimmed by 0 bases and J by 0 bases, 2 bases remained unmatched. CDR1 is SGHRS and CDR2 is YFSETQ in the germline V gene. The CDR3 extends over 16 amino acids. DNA of the CDR3: TGCGCCAGCAGCTTGGCGGGACAGGTCTCTGGAAACACCATATATTTT. Amino acid sequence: CASSLAGQVSGNTIYF.

For this clone: Relative to the germline gene, one junction end is altered; a read error may explain this. J is TRBJ1-1 and V is TRBV7-7; tentatively, D is TRBD1 (5 bases). This CDR3 has 13 amino acids. The germline V gene encodes CDR1 SSHAT and CDR2 FNYEAQ (reference sequence). The CDR3 DNA reads as TGTGCTAGCAGCTTTAGAGACAGCACTGAAGCTTTCTTT. It codes for CASSFRDSTEAFF.

The chain uses TRBV28 and TRBJ1-5; tentatively, D is TRBD1 (5 bases). The CDR3 is 15 amino acids. V dropped 2 bases and J dropped 3 bases, with 11 bases sitting between them. Germline V lookup: CDR1 MDHEN, CDR2 SYDVKM. The CDR3 sequence: CASSLQGSHNQPQHF. CDR3 in DNA: TGTGCCAGCAGTTTACAGGGAAGCCACAATCAGCCCCAGCATTTT. The full variable domain, completed using reference TRBV28 and TRBJ1-5, is DVKVTQSSRYLVKRTGEKVFLECVQDMDHENMFWYRQDPGLGLRLIYFSYDVKMKEKGDIPEGYSVSREKKERFSLILESASTNQTSMYLCASSLQGSHNQPQHFGDGTRLSIL.

The chain combines TRBV7-8 with TRBJ1-5; D is possibly TRBD1 (5 bases). Per the germline V gene, CDR1 is SGHVS and CDR2 is FQNEAQ. The V and J ends lost 10 bases and 9 bases respectively, with 19 bases between them. The CDR3 is 13 amino acids. CDR3 in amino acids: CATDAGGAGPQHF. The CDR3 bases are TGTGCCACCGACGCCGGCGGGGCCGGGCCCCAGCATTTT.

This sequence joins TRBV19 and TRBJ1-5; perhaps TRBD1 as D (5 bases). Trimming shortened V by 6 bases and J by 4 bases, and 13 bases separated the two germline ends. The CDR3 consists of 14 residues. CDR1 is LNHDA and CDR2 is SQIVND in the germline V gene (reference sequence). CDR3 amino acids: CASSNWGKNQPQHF. In DNA, the CDR3 is TGTGCCAGTAGCAACTGGGGCAAGAATCAGCCCCAGCATTTT.

A few counts support this clone. The gene calls are TRBV2 and TRBJ1-5, with 11 bases fitting TRBD1. Germline CDR1 and CDR2: SNHLY and FYNNEI. The CDR3 has 18 residues. J was trimmed by 1 base and V by 7 bases; bases with no gene match: 12. The CDR3 DNA follows: TGTGCCAGCACCGCGGACAGGGGGCTTACGAGGAGCAATCAGCCCCAGCATTTT. It codes for CASTADRGLTRSNQPQHF.

This sequence joins TRBV29-1 and TRBJ1-2, with D possibly TRBD1 on 5 matching bases. This CDR3 spans 13 amino acids. The V end lost 4 bases, the J end lost 5 bases, and 14 bases lay between the germline ends. Germline V CDR1 and CDR2: SQVTM, ANQGSEA. In DNA, the CDR3 is TGCAGCGTTGGGGGAGGGGCTGAATATGGCTACACCTTC. It specifies CSVGGGAEYGYTF.

This chain links TRBV5-1 with TRBJ2-4; D may be TRBD1 (7 bases). This CDR3 has 15 amino acids. Trimming left V 1 base short and J 8 bases short, with 16 bases between. Germline CDR1 reads SGHRS; CDR2 reads YFSETQ. CDR3 DNA sequence: TGCGCCAGCAGCTTGCGAAATCAGGGGGGATACATTCAGTACTTC. It translates to CASSLRNQGGYIQYF.

The gene calls are TRBV7-5 and TRBJ2-1; the table names TRBD1, a call not compared with the DNA. TRBV7-5 is noted as a pseudogene. This CDR3 is 19 amino acids long. CDR3 loop: CVRRPPGQFKPSSYNEQFF. For the CDR3, the DNA is TGTGTCAGAAGACCCCCGGGACAGTTTAAACCAAGCTCCTACAATGAGCAGTTCTTC.

The chain uses TRBV19 and TRBJ2-3, with 10 bases identical to TRBD2. Losses at the gene ends were 3 bases for V and 3 bases for J; bases not matched to a gene: 6. Germline assignment: CDR1 LNHDA and CDR2 SQIVND (reference sequence). This CDR3 spans 16 amino acids. The CDR3 nucleotides are TGTGCCAGTAGTATTAAAGCGGGGGGGCCAACAGATACGCAGTATTTT. Protein sequence: CASSIKAGGPTDTQYF.

This chain joins TRBV7-9 and TRBJ2-5; possible D gene TRBD2, 5 bases. Germline CDR1 and CDR2: SEHNR and FQNEAQ (reference sequence). This CDR3 is built from 13 residues. The V end was cut by 5 bases, the J end by 5 bases, with 12 bases between. The CDR3 spells CASSQGSRETQYF. The CDR3 DNA follows: TGTGCCAGCAGCCAAGGGAGCCGGGAGACCCAGTACTTC.

The J gene is TRBJ1-1, the V gene TRBV9, with 8 bases that match TRBD1. J was trimmed by 5 bases and V by 5 bases; bases with no gene match: 14. CDR1 SGDLS and CDR2 YYNGEE come from the germline V gene. The CDR3 length is 16 residues. The CDR3 region is CASRSAPTGEGTEAFF. CDR3 nucleotides: TGTGCCAGCAGATCCGCCCCGACAGGGGAAGGGACTGAAGCTTTCTTT.

The chain uses TRBV11-2 and TRBJ2-1; 9 bases fit TRBD2. The CDR3 runs to 16 residues. The germline gives CDR1 SGHAT, CDR2 FQNNGV. Trimming removed 1 base from V and 1 base from J; junction bases left unmatched: 2. The CDR3 protein is CASSLALAGSYNEQFF. In nucleotides, the CDR3 is TGTGCCAGCAGCTTAGCGCTAGCGGGATCCTACAATGAGCAGTTCTTC.